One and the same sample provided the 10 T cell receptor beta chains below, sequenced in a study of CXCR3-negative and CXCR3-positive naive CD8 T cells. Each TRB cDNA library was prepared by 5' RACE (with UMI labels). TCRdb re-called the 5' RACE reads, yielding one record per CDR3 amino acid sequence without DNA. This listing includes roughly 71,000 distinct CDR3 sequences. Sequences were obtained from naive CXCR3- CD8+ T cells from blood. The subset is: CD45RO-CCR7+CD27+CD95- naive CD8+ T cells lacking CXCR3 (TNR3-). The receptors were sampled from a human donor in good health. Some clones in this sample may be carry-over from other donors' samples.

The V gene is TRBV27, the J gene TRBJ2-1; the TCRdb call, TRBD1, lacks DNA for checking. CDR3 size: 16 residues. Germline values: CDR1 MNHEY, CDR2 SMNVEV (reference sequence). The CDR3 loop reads CASSLPRDRGYNEQFF.

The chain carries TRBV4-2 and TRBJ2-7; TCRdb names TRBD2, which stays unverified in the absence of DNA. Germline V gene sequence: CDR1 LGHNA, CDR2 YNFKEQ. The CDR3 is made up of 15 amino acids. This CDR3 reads CASSHGLAGTYEQYF.

The CDR3 is CASSLLVGGSNYGYTF. The V call is TRBV5-1, the J call TRBJ1-2; without DNA, the TCRdb call of TRBD1 cannot be checked. CDR1 and CDR2 from the germline V gene are SGHRS and YFSETQ. This CDR3 has 16 residues.

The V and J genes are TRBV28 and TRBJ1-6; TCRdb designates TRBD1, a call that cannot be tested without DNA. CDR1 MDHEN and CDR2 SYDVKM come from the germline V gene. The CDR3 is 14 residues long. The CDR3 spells CASSGTAYNSPLHF. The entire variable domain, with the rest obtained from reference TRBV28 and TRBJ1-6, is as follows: DVKVTQSSRYLVKRTGEKVFLECVQDMDHENMFWYRQDPGLGLRLIYFSYDVKMKEKGDIPEGYSVSREKKERFSLILESASTNQTSMYLCASSGTAYNSPLHFGNGTRLTVT.

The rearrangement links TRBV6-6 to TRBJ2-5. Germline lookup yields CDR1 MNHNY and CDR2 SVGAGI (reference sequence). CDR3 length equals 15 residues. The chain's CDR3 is CASSSWTAAQETQYF.

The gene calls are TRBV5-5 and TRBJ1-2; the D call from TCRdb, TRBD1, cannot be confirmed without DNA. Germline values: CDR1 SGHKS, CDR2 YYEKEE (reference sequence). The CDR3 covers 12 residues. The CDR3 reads CASSFAGDGYTF.

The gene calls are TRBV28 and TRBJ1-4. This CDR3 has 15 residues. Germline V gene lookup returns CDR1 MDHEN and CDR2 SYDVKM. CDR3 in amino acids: CASNGDGPTNEKLFF.

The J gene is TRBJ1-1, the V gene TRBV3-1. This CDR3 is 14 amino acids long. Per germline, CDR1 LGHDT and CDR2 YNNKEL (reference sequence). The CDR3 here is CASSQEGFNTEAFF.

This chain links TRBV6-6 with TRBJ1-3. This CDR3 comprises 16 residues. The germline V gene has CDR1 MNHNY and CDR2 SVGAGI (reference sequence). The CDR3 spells CASSYRDGNSGNTIYF.

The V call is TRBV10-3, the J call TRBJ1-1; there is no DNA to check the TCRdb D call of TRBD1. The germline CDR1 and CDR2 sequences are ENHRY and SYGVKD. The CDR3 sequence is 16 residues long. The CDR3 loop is CAISENIRGERTEAFF.